This T cell receptor (beta chain) emerged from a study of T and B cells in COVID-19 patients. General observations from the study: Early severe-case samples and blood from mildly ill patients during symptoms were in short supply.

As concerns this clonotype: Its target is not known.

Each TRB amplification used roughly 240-550 ng of genomic DNA from blood. Multiplex PCR with BIOMED2 TRB-A/B primer pools amplified TRB rearrangements. MiXCR, applied by TCRdb to the multiplex PCR reads, yields one record per CDR3 protein. This table has 20,000 or so distinct CDR3 sequences, more than 30% appearing once. The clonotype comes from a human donor who had recovered from COVID-19. Sequenced: blood.

The CDR3 coding sequence is TGTGCCAGCACCCGGGGGGGGGGCAGCACAGATACGCAGTATTTT. The encoded protein is CASTRGGGSTDTQYF. The chain links TRBV5-4 to TRBJ2-3; 8 bases map to TRBD2. The ends lost 6 bases at V and 0 bases at J; junction bases unmatched: 6. CDR3 length: 15 residues. CDR1 is SGHNT, CDR2 YYREEE, per germline (reference sequence).